This entry features one T cell receptor beta chain sequence. V was pared by 7 bases and J by 1 base, with 13 bases between. CDR1 and CDR2 from the germline V gene are MNHEY and SVGAGI. CDR3 size: 14 residues. TCRdb's table, derived via immunoSEQ multiplex PCR, lists solely in-frame clones and lacks some. In the table there are 40,000 to 60,000 clones, 88% of which are singletons. This entry is derived from a study of OX40 agonist ivuxolimab in advanced cancers. Exclusion of a patient followed from autoimmune disease history or systemic immunosuppression. The sequence derives from an adult with an advanced solid tumor such as melanoma, head and neck, liver or kidney cancer. The sequences come from CD4+ or CD8+ T cells sorted from blood, collected in a trial of the OX40 agonist ivuxolimab. This sequence joins TRBV6-5 and TRBJ2-5; tentative D call: TRBD2 (6 bases). CDR3 DNA sequence: TGTGCCAGCAAGGGACTCACGATCCAAGAGACCCAGTACTTC. This encodes CASKGLTIQETQYF.